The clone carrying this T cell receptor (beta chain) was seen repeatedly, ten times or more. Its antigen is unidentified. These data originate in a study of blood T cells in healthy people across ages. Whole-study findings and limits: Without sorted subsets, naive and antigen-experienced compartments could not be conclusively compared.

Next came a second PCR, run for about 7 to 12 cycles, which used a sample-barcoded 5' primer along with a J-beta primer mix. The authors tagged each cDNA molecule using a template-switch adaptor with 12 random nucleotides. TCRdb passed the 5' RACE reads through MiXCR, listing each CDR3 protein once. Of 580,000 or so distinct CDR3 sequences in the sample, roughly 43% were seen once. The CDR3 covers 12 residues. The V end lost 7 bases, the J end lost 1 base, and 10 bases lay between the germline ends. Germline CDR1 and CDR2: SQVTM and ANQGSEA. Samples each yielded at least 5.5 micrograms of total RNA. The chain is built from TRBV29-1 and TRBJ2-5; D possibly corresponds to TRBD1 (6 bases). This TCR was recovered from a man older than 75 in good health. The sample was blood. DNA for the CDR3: TGCAGCGCTGGGACACCCCAAGAGACCCAGTACTTC. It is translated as CSAGTPQETQYF.